This TCR beta chain originates from a study of regulatory T cells. Turning to this clone: Its antigen is unidentified.

V was pared by 4 bases and J by 5 bases, with 9 bases of the junction left unmatched. Germline CDR1 and CDR2: MNHNS and SASEGT. The CDR3 extends over 15 amino acids. General study findings and limits: Patient CD8+ T cells trended toward lower Shannon entropy than controls. Regulatory T cells showed the strongest V-J pair restriction and V/J gene skewing among patient repertoires.

Autoimmunity was present in every CD3G-deficient patient, worse in two. Patients aged 2 to 39 years had fewer naive and more memory CD4+ and CD8+ T cells. Primers: 52 TRBV forward and 13 TRBJ reverse. Measured with immunoSEQ multiplex PCR; TCRdb has only the in-frame clones, and not every one. The data show 20,000 to 25,000 clones, 93% seen once. The material sequenced was CD8+ T cells sorted from blood. The V gene is TRBV6-1, the J gene TRBJ2-7; 9 bases map to TRBD1. The receptor's source is a child aged 2-15 years with CD3G deficiency. CDR3 nucleotide sequence: TGTGCCAGCAGTGTCGGTCCGGGACAGGGCCACGAGCAGTACTTC. Translation gives CASSVGPGQGHEQYF.